This T cell receptor beta chain was identified in a study of blood T cell repertoires in COVID-19. Between the trimmed V and J ends, which lost 8 bases and 3 bases, there was a span of 11 bases. The CDR3 loop spans 13 amino acids. How the authors handled the data: How many nucleated cells were present was estimated from reference gene primer amplification. TCRdb's copy holds only in-frame clones and misses some; the assay was immunoSEQ multiplex PCR. D and trimming were read from the DNA, whereas the V and J calls and clone size are those reported in that table. This table holds approximately 170,000 clones, approximately 84% found once. There are a few counts of this clone.

The sequence was collected from a man between 35 and 55 years old who had recovered from COVID-19. This chain links TRBV12-3 or TRBV12-4 with TRBJ2-1, with D maybe TRBD2 (5 bases). The specimen sequenced was peripheral blood. CDR3 nucleotide sequence: TGTGCCAGCTCCCCGGAGGACTACAATGAGCAGTTCTTC. Translated, it gives CASSPEDYNEQFF.